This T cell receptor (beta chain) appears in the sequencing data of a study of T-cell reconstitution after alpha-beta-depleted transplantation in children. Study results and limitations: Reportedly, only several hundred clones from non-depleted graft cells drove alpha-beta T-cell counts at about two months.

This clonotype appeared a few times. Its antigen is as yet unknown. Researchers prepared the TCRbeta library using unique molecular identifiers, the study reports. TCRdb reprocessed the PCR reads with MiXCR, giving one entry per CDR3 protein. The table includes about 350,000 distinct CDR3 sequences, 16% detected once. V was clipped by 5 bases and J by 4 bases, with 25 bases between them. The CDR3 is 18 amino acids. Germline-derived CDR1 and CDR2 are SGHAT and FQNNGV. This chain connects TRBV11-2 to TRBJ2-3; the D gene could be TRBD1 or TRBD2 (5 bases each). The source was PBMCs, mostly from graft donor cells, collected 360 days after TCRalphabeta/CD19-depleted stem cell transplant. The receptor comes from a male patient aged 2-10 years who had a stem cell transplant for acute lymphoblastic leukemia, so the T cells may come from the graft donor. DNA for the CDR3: TGTGCCAGCAGCAAATTGGGGCCATTAGCCCGGAGGCCAGATACGCAGTATTTT. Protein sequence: CASSKLGPLARRPDTQYF. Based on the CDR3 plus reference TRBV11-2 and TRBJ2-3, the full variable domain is EAGVAQSPRYKIIEKRQSVAFWCNPISGHATLYWYQQILGQGPKLLIQFQNNGVVDDSQLPKDRFSAERLKGVDSTLKIQPAKLEDSAVYLCASSKLGPLARRPDTQYFGPGTRLTVL.